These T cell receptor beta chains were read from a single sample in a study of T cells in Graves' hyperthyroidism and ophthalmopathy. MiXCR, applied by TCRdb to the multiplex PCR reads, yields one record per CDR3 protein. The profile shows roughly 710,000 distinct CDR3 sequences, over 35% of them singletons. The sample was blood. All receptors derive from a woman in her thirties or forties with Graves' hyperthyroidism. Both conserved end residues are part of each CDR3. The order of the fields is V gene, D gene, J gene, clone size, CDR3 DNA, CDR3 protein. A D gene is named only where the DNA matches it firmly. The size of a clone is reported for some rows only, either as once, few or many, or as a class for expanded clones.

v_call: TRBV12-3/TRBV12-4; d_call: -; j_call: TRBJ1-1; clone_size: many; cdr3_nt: TGTGCCAGCAGTCGGAGGACAGCGAACACTGAAGCTTTCTTT; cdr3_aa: CASSRRTANTEAFF
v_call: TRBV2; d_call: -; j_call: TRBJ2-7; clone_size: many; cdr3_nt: TGTGCCAGCAGTGTAGATTATTACGAGCAGTACTTC; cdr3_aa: CASSVDYYEQYF
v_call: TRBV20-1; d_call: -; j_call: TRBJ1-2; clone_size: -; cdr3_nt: TGCAGTGCTAGCCCCCCCGGGGGGGGCTATGGCTACACCTTC; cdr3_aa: CSASPPGGGYGYTF
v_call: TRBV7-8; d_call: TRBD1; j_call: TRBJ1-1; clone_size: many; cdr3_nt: TGTGCCAGCAGACAACAGGGGTCGAACACTGAAGCTTTCTTT; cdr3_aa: CASRQQGSNTEAFF
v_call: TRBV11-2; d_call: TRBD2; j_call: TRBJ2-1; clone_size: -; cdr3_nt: TGTGCCAGCAGCTTAGAGGGGACTAGCGTCTACAATGAGCAGTTCTTC; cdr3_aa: CASSLEGTSVYNEQFF
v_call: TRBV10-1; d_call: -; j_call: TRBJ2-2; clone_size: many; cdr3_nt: TGCGCCAGCAGTGAGGTCAGGTTCGAGACCGGGGAGCTGTTTTTT; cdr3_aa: CASSEVRFETGELFF
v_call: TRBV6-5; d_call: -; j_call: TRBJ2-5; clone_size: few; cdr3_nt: TGTGCCAGCAGTTACTCGAGAAATCCCGTCGCCCAGTACTTC; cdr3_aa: CASSYSRNPVAQYF
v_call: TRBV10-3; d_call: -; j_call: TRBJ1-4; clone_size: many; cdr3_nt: TGTGCCATCAGTGAGTCGGCAAGCGGGGACGAAAAACTGTTTTTT; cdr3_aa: CAISESASGDEKLFF
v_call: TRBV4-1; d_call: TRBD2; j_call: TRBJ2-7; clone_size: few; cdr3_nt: TGCGCCAGCAGCCAAGAGGCCCAAACCGGGACTAGGCGCGAGCAGTACTTC; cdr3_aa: CASSQEAQTGTRREQYF
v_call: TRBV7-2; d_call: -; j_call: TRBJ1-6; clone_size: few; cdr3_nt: TGTGCCAGCAGCTTGGCGGCTCTGAGGCATTCACCCCTCCACTTT; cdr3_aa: CASSLAALRHSPLHF
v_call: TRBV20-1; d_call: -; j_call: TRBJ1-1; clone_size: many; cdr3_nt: TGCAGTGCCAGGGGACACGGTGCTGAAGCTTTCTTT; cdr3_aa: CSARGHGAEAFF
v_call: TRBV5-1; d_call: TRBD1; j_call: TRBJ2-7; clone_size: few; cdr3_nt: TGCGCCAGCAGCTTACAGGGGGCTAGCTCCTACGAGCAGTACTTC; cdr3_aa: CASSLQGASSYEQYF
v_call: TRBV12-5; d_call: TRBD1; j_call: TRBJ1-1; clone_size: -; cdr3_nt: TGTGCTAGTGGTTTGGTTAAGGGACAGGGGGCCTCAGGTGAAGCTTTCTTT; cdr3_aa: CASGLVKGQGASGEAFF
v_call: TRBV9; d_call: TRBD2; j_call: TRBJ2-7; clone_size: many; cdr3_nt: TGTGCCAGCAGCCGTAGTGGGACTAGCGGGATCTACGAGCAGTACTTC; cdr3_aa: CASSRSGTSGIYEQYF
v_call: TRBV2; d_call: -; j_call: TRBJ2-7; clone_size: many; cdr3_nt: TGTGCCTTTTTGACTCCGTTCTACGAGCAGTACTTC; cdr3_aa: CAFLTPFYEQYF
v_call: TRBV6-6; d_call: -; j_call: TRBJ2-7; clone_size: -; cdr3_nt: TGTGCCAGCAGTTGCTCTAACGAGCAGTACTTC; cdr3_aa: CASSCSNEQYF
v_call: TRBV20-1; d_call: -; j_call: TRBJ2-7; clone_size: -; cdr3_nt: TGCAGTGCATCAGGGGACTACGAGCAGTACTTC; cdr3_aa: CSASGDYEQYF
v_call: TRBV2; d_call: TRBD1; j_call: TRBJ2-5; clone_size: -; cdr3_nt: TGTGCCACCGTCGGGACAGGGCTGGGAGAGACCCAGTACTTC; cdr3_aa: CATVGTGLGETQYF
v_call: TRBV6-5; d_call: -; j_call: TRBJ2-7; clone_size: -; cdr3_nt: TGTGCCAGCAGTCCCGGGGTCGTCTACGAGCAGTACTTC; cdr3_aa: CASSPGVVYEQYF
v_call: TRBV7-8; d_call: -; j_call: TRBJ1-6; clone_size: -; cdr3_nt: TGTGCCAGCAGTCCAGGGTTCCAAAATTCACCCCTCCACTTT; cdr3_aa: CASSPGFQNSPLHF
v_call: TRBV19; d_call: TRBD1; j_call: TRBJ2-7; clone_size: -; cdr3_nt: TGTGCCAGTAGTCCCATGGGACAGGGGAGCTACGAGCAGTACTTC; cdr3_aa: CASSPMGQGSYEQYF
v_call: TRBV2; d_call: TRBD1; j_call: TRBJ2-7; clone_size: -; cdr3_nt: TGTGCCAGCCTCTCCGACAGGGGACGGCCGGGCTTC; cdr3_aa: CASLSDRGRPGF
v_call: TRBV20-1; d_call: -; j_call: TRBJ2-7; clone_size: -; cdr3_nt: TGCAGTGCTAGAGATTCGGCTCGTTCGTCCTACGAGCAGTACTTC; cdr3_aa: CSARDSARSSYEQYF
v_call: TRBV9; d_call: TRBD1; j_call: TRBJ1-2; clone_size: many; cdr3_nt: TGTGCCAGCAGCCCACACCAAGACAGGGGGTACACCTTC; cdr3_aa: CASSPHQDRGYTF
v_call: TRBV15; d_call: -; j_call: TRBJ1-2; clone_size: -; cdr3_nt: TGTGCCACCAGCAGAGATTACAGGGACTATGGCTACACCTTC; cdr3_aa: CATSRDYRDYGYTF
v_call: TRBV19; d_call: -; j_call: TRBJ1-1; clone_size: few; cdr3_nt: TGTGCCAGTAGTATTCATCGGACCACTGAAGCTTTCTTT; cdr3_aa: CASSIHRTTEAFF
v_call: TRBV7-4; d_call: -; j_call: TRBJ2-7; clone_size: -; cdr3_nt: TGTGCCAGCAGTTACCCCGCAGGGAGGATCGAGCAGTACTTC; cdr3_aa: CASSYPAGRIEQYF
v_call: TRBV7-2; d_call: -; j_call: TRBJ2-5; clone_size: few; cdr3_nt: TGTGCCAGCAGCCACCCGGCAGGTCAAGAGACCCAGTACTTC; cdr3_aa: CASSHPAGQETQYF
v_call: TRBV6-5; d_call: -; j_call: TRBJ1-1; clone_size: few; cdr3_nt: TGTGCCAGCATGAGTAGGGACCTATCGCGCACTGAAGCTTTCTTT; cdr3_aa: CASMSRDLSRTEAFF
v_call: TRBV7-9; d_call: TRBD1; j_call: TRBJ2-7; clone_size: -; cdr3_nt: TGTGCCAGCAGCTCATGGGACAGGGGGTACTACGAGCAGTACTTC; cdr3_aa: CASSSWDRGYYEQYF
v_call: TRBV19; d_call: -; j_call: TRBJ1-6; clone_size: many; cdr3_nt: TGTGCCAGTAGTGCCGTAGGTGGGAGCGGTAATTCACCCCTCCACTTT; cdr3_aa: CASSAVGGSGNSPLHF
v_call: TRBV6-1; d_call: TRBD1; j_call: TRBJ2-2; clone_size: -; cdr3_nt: TGTGCCAGCAGTGAATATTCGACAGGGGGCTATACCGGGGAGCTGTTTTTT; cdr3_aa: CASSEYSTGGYTGELFF
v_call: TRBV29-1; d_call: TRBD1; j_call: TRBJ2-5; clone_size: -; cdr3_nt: TGCAGCGCAACACCGGGACAGTCTGAGACCCAGTACTTC; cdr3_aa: CSATPGQSETQYF
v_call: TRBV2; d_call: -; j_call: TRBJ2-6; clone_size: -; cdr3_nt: TGTGCCAGCTCACCGGCCAGGGGGGGCTCTGGGGCCAACGTCCTGACTTTC; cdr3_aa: CASSPARGGSGANVLTF
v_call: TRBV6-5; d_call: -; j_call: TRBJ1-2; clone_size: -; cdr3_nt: TGTGCCACCAGTATCAGACGGGATGGCTACACCTTC; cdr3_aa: CATSIRRDGYTF
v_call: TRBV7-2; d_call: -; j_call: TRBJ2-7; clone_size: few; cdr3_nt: TGTGCCAGCAGCTTAACAGGCACATTAGCCTACGAGCAGTACTTC; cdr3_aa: CASSLTGTLAYEQYF
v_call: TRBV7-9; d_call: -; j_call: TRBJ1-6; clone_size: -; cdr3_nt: TGTGCCAGCAGCTTAGTCCGCTTT; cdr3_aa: CASSLVRF
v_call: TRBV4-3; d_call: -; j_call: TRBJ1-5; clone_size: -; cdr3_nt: TGCGCCAGCAGCCAAAATTCAGGGACGGGCAATCAGCCCCAGCATTTT; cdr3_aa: CASSQNSGTGNQPQHF
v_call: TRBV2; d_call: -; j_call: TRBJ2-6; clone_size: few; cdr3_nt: TGTGCCAGGACGGCGGGACAGACCGTCTCTGGGGCCAACGTCCTGACTTTC; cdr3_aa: CARTAGQTVSGANVLTF
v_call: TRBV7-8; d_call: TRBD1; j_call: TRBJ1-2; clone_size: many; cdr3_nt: TGTGCCAGCAGCTTAAGGGGACAGTGGAACTATGGCTACACCTTC; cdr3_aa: CASSLRGQWNYGYTF
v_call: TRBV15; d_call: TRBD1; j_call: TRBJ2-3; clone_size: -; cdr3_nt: TGTGCCACCGGGACAGGGAACACAGATACGCAGTATTTT; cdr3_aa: CATGTGNTDTQYF
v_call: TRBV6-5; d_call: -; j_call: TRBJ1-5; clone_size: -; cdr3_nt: TGTGCCAGCAGTTACTTCGGGCCCGGGGGCAATCAGCCCCAGCATTTT; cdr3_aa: CASSYFGPGGNQPQHF
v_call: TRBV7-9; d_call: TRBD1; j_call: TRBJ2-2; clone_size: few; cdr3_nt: TGTGCCAGCAGCTTACCAGGACTCCGACAGGGTTGGAACACCGGGGAGCTGTTTTTT; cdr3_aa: CASSLPGLRQGWNTGELFF
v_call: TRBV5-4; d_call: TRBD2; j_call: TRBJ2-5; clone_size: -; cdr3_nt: TGTGCCAGCAGCTTTCCTAGCGGGTCGGGCCAAGAGACCCAGTACTTC; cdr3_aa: CASSFPSGSGQETQYF
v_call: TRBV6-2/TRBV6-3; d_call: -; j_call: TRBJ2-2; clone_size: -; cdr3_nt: TGTGCCAGCAGTTCGTGGCGAGGCGGGGAGCTGTTTTTT; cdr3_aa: CASSSWRGGELFF
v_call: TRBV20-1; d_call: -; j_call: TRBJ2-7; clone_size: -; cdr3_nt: TGCAGTGCTAGCGGAGGGATGGTTTTCTACGGGCAGTACTTC; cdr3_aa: CSASGGMVFYGQYF
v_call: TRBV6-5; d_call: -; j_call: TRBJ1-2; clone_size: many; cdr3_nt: TGTGCCAGCAGTCCCAGCAATAACTATGGCTACACCTTC; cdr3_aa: CASSPSNNYGYTF
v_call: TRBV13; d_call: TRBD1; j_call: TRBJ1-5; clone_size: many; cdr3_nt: TGTGCCAGCAGCTTAGGTGGGACAGGGGGCAATCAGCCCCAGCATTTT; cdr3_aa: CASSLGGTGGNQPQHF
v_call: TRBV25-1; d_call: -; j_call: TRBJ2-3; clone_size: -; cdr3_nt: TGCGCCAGCAGCTTGGAATTTGGAGGCACAGATACGCAGTATTTT; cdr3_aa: CASSLEFGGTDTQYF
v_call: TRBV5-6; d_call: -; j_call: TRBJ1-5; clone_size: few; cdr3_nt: TGTGCCAGCAGTAAAATAGATCAGCCCCAGCATTTT; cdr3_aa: CASSKIDQPQHF
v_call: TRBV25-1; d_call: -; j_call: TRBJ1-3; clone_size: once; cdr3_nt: TGTGCCGCTGCGTGGAGCTCTGGAAACACCATATATTTT; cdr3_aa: CAAAWSSGNTIYF
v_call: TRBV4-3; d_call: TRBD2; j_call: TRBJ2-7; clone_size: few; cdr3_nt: TGCGCCAGCAGCCAGGGGCGGGGGGGCTCCTACGAGCAGTACTTC; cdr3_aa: CASSQGRGGSYEQYF
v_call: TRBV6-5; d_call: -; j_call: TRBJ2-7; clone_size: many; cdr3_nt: TGTGCCAGCAGTCTACGAGACATCTTCTCCTACGAGCAGTACTTC; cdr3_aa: CASSLRDIFSYEQYF
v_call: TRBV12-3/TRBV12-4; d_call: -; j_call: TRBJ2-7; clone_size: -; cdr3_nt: TGTGCCAGCAGTTTAGCCGCAGTGTGGGAGCAGTACTTC; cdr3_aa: CASSLAAVWEQYF
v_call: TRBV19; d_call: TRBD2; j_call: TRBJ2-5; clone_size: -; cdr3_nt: TGTGCCAGCAGCCCGACTAGCGGGGGGGCGGTGGAGACCCAGTACTTC; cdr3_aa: CASSPTSGGAVETQYF
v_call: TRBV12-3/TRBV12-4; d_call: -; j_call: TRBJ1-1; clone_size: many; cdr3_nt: TGTGCCAGCAGTATCCAGAACACTGAAGCTTTCTTT; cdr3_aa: CASSIQNTEAFF
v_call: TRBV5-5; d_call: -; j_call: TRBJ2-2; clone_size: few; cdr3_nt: TGTGCCAGCAGCTTGGCCGGCAATCCGGGGGAGCTGTTTTTT; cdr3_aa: CASSLAGNPGELFF
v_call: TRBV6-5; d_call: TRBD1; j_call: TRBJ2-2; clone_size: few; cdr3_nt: TGTGCCAGCAAGACAGGGTGGGCCGGGGAGCTGTTTTTT; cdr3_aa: CASKTGWAGELFF